This TCR beta chain was identified in a study of blood T cell repertoires in COVID-19. About the study: The United States, Italy and Spain supplied acute and convalescent COVID-19 samples. T cells, B-cell-depleted T cells, or PBMCs supplied cDNA or gDNA.

In the authors' methods: The authors estimated nucleated cell counts from reference gene primer amplification. Repertoires were generated with immunoSEQ multiplex PCR, while TCRdb's copy carries only in-frame clones and drops some. V and J calls and clone size come straight from that table; D and trimming were deduced from the DNA. The data contain 350,000 to 550,000 clones, roughly 89% of them singletons. The germline V gene has CDR1 MGHDK and CDR2 SYGVNS. The V end lost 6 bases, the J end lost 5 bases, and 9 bases lay between the germline ends. The CDR3 is 12 amino acids. The TCR sequence derives from a woman aged 30 to 39 with acute or convalescent COVID-19. Sequenced input: peripheral blood. This sequence joins TRBV25-1 and TRBJ2-3, with D hard to call. The CDR3 region has the DNA TGTGCCAGCAGCCCAGACATAGATACGCAGTATTTT. It specifies CASSPDIDTQYF.